Shown below are 27 T cell receptor beta chains from a single sample sequenced in a study of glioma-infiltrating T cells. TCR alpha and beta CDR3 regions were amplified from RNA using iRepertoire nested multiplex PCR. One entry per CDR3 protein results from TCRdb running MiXCR on the multiplex PCR reads. In the table there are more than 95,000 distinct CDR3 sequences, roughly 25% of which are singletons. Input material: glioma tissue, nonneoplastic brain tissue, or PBMCs (not recorded which). Receptors were obtained from a human donor with low-grade glioma or glioblastoma, undergoing nonglioma brain surgery, or in good health (not recorded which).

CDR3: CSTLEGANTEAFF. CDR3 nucleotide sequence: TGCAGCACCCTGGAGGGGGCGAACACTGAAGCTTTCTTT. This chain connects TRBV29-1 to TRBJ1-1, with TRBD1 identical over 7 bases. After removal of 8 bases from V and 1 base from J, the junction contained 7 bases not matched to a gene. The CDR3 loop spans 13 amino acids. The germline CDR1 and CDR2 sequences are SQVTM and ANQGSEA.

This clonotype was seen many times. The V and J genes are TRBV7-9 and TRBJ2-7, with D maybe TRBD1 (5 bases). The CDR3 has 12 amino acids. Trimming took 1 base from V and 5 from J, leaving 6 bases between them. Germline CDR1 and CDR2: SEHNR and FQNEAQ (reference sequence). The DNA of the CDR3 is TGTGCCAGCAGCTTAGGGACAAACGAGCAGTACTTC. This sequence encodes CASSLGTNEQYF.

This clonotype has a handful of counts. This sequence joins TRBV12-3 or TRBV12-4 and TRBJ2-7; D may be TRBD2 (5 bases). Trimming removed 6 bases from V and 1 base from J, with 16 bases in between. CDR3 length equals 15 residues. Here the CDR3 reads CASSLGLPESYEQYF. Here the CDR3 DNA reads TGTGCCAGCAGCCTTGGACTCCCTGAATCCTACGAGCAGTACTTC.

This clonotype was seen ten or more times. The chain joins TRBV12-3 or TRBV12-4 to TRBJ1-3; D gene ambiguous. The CDR3 contains 16 residues. V lost 2 bases and J 0 bases, leaving 11 bases between the germline ends. CDR3 in DNA: TGTGCCAGCAGTTTAATTGTCAGCAACTCTGGAAACACCATATATTTT. Protein: CASSLIVSNSGNTIYF.

In its sample, this clonotype was seen many times. This sequence joins TRBV28 and TRBJ2-7; weak D call: TRBD2 (5 bases). Germline CDR1 and CDR2: MDHEN and SYDVKM. The CDR3 has 14 residues. V lost 8 bases to trimming and J lost 2 bases, with 16 bases between them. The CDR3, as DNA: TGTGCCAGCGCCCCCTTACTAGTGCCCTACGAGCAGTACTTC. Its protein is CASAPLLVPYEQYF.

A note on this clonotype: Since a much larger clone is just one base distant, this may be a read error. This chain links TRBV5-4 with TRBJ2-3, with D possibly being TRBD1 (5 bases). The germline V gene encodes CDR1 SGHNT and CDR2 YYREEE (reference sequence). This CDR3 contains 15 residues. Trimming removed 0 bases from V and 3 bases from J, with 11 bases in between. The CDR3 loop is CASSLAEGVTDTQYF. DNA for the CDR3: TGTGCCAGCAGCTTGGCGGAAGGGGTTACAGATACGCAGTATTTT.

This clonotype was detected many times. The chain has TRBV27 and TRBJ2-7, with D maybe TRBD2 (6 bases). Trimming stripped 8 bases from V and 3 bases from J, with 11 bases between. This CDR3 is 12 amino acids long. Germline assignment: CDR1 MNHEY and CDR2 SMNVEV (reference sequence). The CDR3 nucleotides read TGTGCCAGCCCCCGGGACTTCTACGAGCAGTACTTC. It codes for CASPRDFYEQYF.

This clonotype was seen many times. The chain is built from TRBV7-2 and TRBJ1-2; 7 bases agree with TRBD1. This CDR3 spans 15 amino acids. Germline trimming cut 4 bases from V and 0 bases from J; bases unmatched to any gene: 5. CDR1 is SGHTA, CDR2 FQGNSA, per germline. This CDR3 is CASSSTGTANYGYTF. The CDR3 DNA sequence: TGTGCCAGCAGCTCAACTGGGACAGCTAACTATGGCTACACCTTC.

The rearrangement joins TRBV19 to TRBJ2-3; TRBD2 matches at 13 bases. The ends lost 4 bases at V and 3 bases at J; junction bases unmatched: 4. The CDR3 loop spans 16 amino acids. Germline V gene data show CDR1 as LNHDA and CDR2 as SQIVND (reference sequence). Here the CDR3 reads CASSTRTSGRTDTQYF. DNA for the CDR3: TGTGCCAGTAGTACCAGGACTAGCGGGAGAACAGATACGCAGTATTTT.

This clonotype was picked up a small number of times. This sequence joins TRBV5-1 and TRBJ2-3; TRBD2 aligns across 13 bases. There are 17 residues in the CDR3. The ends lost 7 bases at V and 5 bases at J; junction bases unmatched: 13. Germline CDR1 reads SGHRS; CDR2 reads YFSETQ. CDR3 bases: TGCGCCAGCGGCCGACAAGGACTAGCGGGAGTTAGAGATACGCAGTATTTT. It is translated as CASGRQGLAGVRDTQYF.

V gene TRBV11-2 combines with J gene TRBJ2-7; D is unclear. The CDR3 loop spans 14 amino acids. Deletions cut 1 base from V and 2 bases from J, with 9 bases between. In germline, CDR1 is SGHAT, CDR2 FQNNGV. CDR3 loop: CASSLAHIPYEQYF. The CDR3 bases are TGTGCCAGCAGCTTAGCGCACATACCCTACGAGCAGTACTTC.

This clonotype was found many times. This rearrangement joins TRBV2 to TRBJ1-6; D not resolved. V was cut by 4 bases and J by 10 bases, with 14 bases left in between. The CDR3 is made up of 14 amino acids. Germline V CDR1 and CDR2: SNHLY, FYNNEI. The CDR3, as DNA: TGTGCCAGCAGTGTTTCCAGCCCCAGCTCACCCCTCCACTTT. It encodes CASSVSSPSSPLHF.

This clonotype occurred many times. The rearrangement joins TRBV4-3 to TRBJ2-1; 12 nucleotides line up with TRBD1. This CDR3 spans 15 amino acids. Germline V gene data show CDR1 as LGHNA and CDR2 as YSLEER. The J segment lost 6 bases and the V segment lost 4 bases, leaving 4 bases of the junction unmatched. CDR3 region: CASSPGQGAGNEQFF. The CDR3 coding sequence is TGCGCCAGCAGCCCGGGACAGGGGGCTGGCAATGAGCAGTTCTTC.

Comments on this clonotype: This may stem from a read error, because a much larger clone lies one nucleotide away. This rearrangement joins TRBV19 to TRBJ2-6; D is uncertain. CDR3 size: 16 residues. Germline CDR1 LNHDA, CDR2 SQIVND (reference sequence). V lost 8 bases to trimming and J lost 0 bases, with 14 bases between them. The CDR3 protein is CASSCIITSGANVLTF. Here the CDR3 DNA reads TGTGCCAGTTCTTGTATTATCACCTCTGGGGCCAACGTCCTGACTTTC. The full variable domain, in which reference TRBV19 and TRBJ2-6 provide the parts outside the CDR3, is DGGITQSPKYLFRKEGQNVTLSCEQNLNHDAMYWYRQDPGQGLRLIYYSQIVNDFQKGDIAEGYSVSREKKESFPLTVTSAQKNPTAFYLCASSCIITSGANVLTFGAGSRLTVL.

This clonotype occurred many times. This chain links TRBV7-2 with TRBJ2-3; TRBD2 matches at 8 bases. V was pared by 3 bases and J by 0 bases, with 2 bases of the junction left unmatched. There are 15 residues in the CDR3. Germline loops: CDR1 SGHTA, CDR2 FQGNSA. CDR3 protein: CASSLASGSTDTQYF. CDR3 DNA sequence: TGTGCCAGCAGCTTGGCTAGCGGGAGCACAGATACGCAGTATTTT.

This clonotype was counted many times. At one of its ends the junction is not consistent with the germline gene, which may arise from a read error. This rearrangement joins TRBV15 to TRBJ2-1, with TRBD2 matching 8 bases. There are 16 residues in the CDR3. Per the germline V gene, CDR1 is LNHNV and CDR2 is YYDKDF (reference sequence). DNA of the CDR3: TGTGCCACCAGCGGAGAGCGGGAGAGCTCCTACAATGAGCAGTTCTTC. Translating gives CATSGERESSYNEQFF.

The V call is TRBV19, the J call TRBJ2-1; TRBD1 might be the D (6 bases). This CDR3 spans 12 amino acids. The V end lost 10 bases, the J end lost 4 bases, and 11 bases lay between the germline ends. Germline lookup yields CDR1 LNHDA and CDR2 SQIVND (reference sequence). The DNA of the CDR3 is TGTGCCACTACGACAGGATACAATGAGCAGTTCTTC. Amino acid sequence: CATTTGYNEQFF.

Note on this clonotype: At one end, the junction sequence differs from germline, possibly due to a read error. The chain couples TRBV20-1 to TRBJ1-5; D might be TRBD1 (5 bases). CDR3 length: 15 residues. Per the germline V gene, CDR1 is DFQATT and CDR2 is SNEGSKA (reference sequence). This chain's CDR3 is CSASVQGNSNQPKHF. Here the CDR3 DNA reads TGCAGTGCTAGTGTGCAGGGCAATAGCAATCAGCCCAAGCATTTT.

On this clonotype itself: One end of the junction fails to match germline, which may point to a read error. The chain carries TRBV29-1 and TRBJ2-3, with D maybe TRBD2 (6 bases). The length of the CDR3 is 13 residues. Germline lookup yields CDR1 SQVTM and CDR2 ANQGSEA. DNA for the CDR3: TGCGGCGTTGAGGAGGGCGGCACAGATACGCAGTATTTT. This encodes CGVEEGGTDTQYF.

This clonotype was observed at least ten times. This sequence joins TRBV19 and TRBJ1-5, with D unresolved. Germline-derived CDR1 and CDR2 are LNHDA and SQIVND (reference sequence). The V end lost 9 bases, the J end lost 4 bases, and 13 bases lay between the germline ends. CDR3 length: 13 amino acids. The CDR3 is CASSLASNQPQHF. CDR3 DNA sequence: TGTGCCAGCAGTTTAGCTTCGAATCAGCCCCAGCATTTT.

This clonotype was found many times. This chain connects TRBV20-1 to TRBJ1-3; TRBD1 matches at 7 bases. The germline gives CDR1 DFQATT, CDR2 SNEGSKA (reference sequence). J was trimmed by 0 bases and V by 6 bases; bases with no gene match: 11. This CDR3 contains 16 residues. CDR3 nucleotide sequence: TGCAGTGCCAGATCGACAGGGACGTTCTCTGGAAACACCATATATTTT. Translating gives CSARSTGTFSGNTIYF.

On this clonotype itself: A read error is possible here, since a much larger clone lies one base away. The V gene is TRBV4-2, the J gene TRBJ1-6, with TRBD1 identical over 7 bases. There are 17 residues in the CDR3. The germline V gene has CDR1 LGHNA and CDR2 YNFKEQ. The DNA of the CDR3 is TGTGCCAGCAGCCAAGACAGGGGGAGATCCTATAATTCACCCATCCACTTT. Translation: CASSQDRGRSYNSPIHF.

The table lists this clonotype with many counts. This rearrangement joins TRBV6-1 to TRBJ2-3, with D maybe TRBD2 (5 bases). This CDR3 spans 15 amino acids. V lost 6 bases to trimming and J lost 0 bases, with 13 bases between them. CDR1 is MNHNS and CDR2 is SASEGT in the germline V gene. In DNA form, the CDR3 reads TGTGCCAGCAGCTTGGACTTCTCTAGCACAGATACGCAGTATTTT. Its protein product is CASSLDFSSTDTQYF.

This clonotype was observed many times. This chain joins TRBV2 and TRBJ2-7; TRBD1 or TRBD2 may be the D gene (7 bases each). This CDR3 is 16 amino acids long. CDR1 is SNHLY, CDR2 FYNNEI, per germline. V shed 7 bases and J shed 2 bases, with 21 bases lying between them. The DNA of the CDR3 is TGTGCCAGCACCAAGAGCCAGGGGGACTACACCTACGAGCAGTACTTC. It specifies CASTKSQGDYTYEQYF. Full variable domain (missing parts from reference TRBV2 and TRBJ2-7): EPEVTQTPSHQVTQMGQEVILRCVPISNHLYFYWYRQILGQKVEFLVSFYNNEISEKSEIFDDQFSVERPDGSNFTLKIRSTKLEDSAMYFCASTKSQGDYTYEQYFGPGTRLTVT.

This clonotype was detected many times. The J gene is TRBJ1-3, the V gene TRBV4-3; 9 nucleotides match TRBD1. Unmatched junction bases numbered 4, after V lost 3 bases and J lost 1 base. CDR1 LGHNA and CDR2 YSLEER come from the germline V gene. The CDR3 runs 16 residues. CDR3 in DNA: TGCGCCAGCAGCCACGACGGGACAGGGTCTGGAAACACCATATATTTT. The encoded protein is CASSHDGTGSGNTIYF.

This chain connects TRBV6-2 or TRBV6-3 to TRBJ2-7; 8 bases map to TRBD1. Germline-derived CDR1 and CDR2 are MNHEY and SVGEGT. This CDR3 is built from 13 residues. The trim removed 8 bases at V and 5 bases at J, leaving 8 bases unmatched. Written as DNA, the CDR3 is TGTGCCAGCGGCCGGGACAGGCTAGACGAGCAGTACTTC. It is translated as CASGRDRLDEQYF.

This clonotype occurred many times. CDR3 region: CASSLRDREDEQFF. CDR3 DNA sequence: TGTGCCAGTAGTCTCCGGGACAGGGAAGATGAGCAGTTCTTC. The rearrangement links TRBV19 to TRBJ2-1; 9 nucleotides align to TRBD1. J gave up 8 bases and V 5 bases, and 7 bases lay outside the gene matches. The CDR3 is 14 amino acids. In germline, CDR1 is LNHDA, CDR2 SQIVND (reference sequence).